Here is one T cell receptor (beta chain) with its context. Its antigen remains unidentified. The sample originates from a study of Ad26.COV2.S vaccination and SARS-CoV-2 variants. For the study at large: It was the COV1001 Ad26.COV2.S trial arm that included the donor. Study-wide results and limits: With respect to non-spike TCR breadth, vaccine and placebo recipients were similar.

The table came from immunoSEQ multiplex PCR; TCRdb's copy has only in-frame clones and leaves some out. The sample shows 350,000 to 600,000 clones, nearly 90% of them seen only once. Regarding treatment: about 20 received Ad26.COV2.S at low or high dose, single or two shots; about 5 received placebo; per-sample allocation not given. Samples came from day 63 after the first vaccine or placebo injection. An Ad26 vector carrying the Wuhan-strain SARS-CoV-2 spike served as the vaccine. Germline V gene data show CDR1 as LNHDA and CDR2 as SQIVND (reference sequence). The CDR3 has 14 amino acids. V was clipped by 1 base and J by 3 bases; unmatched bases: 3.

Source: peripheral blood, taken in a trial of Ad26.COV2.S vaccine versus placebo. The sequence was obtained from a person between 18 and 60 years old who received the Ad26.COV2.S COVID-19 vaccine or a placebo. The chain employs TRBV19 and TRBJ2-7; the match to TRBD2 covers 7 bases. The CDR3 nucleotides are TGTGCCAGTAGTATAGGCGGGGGAAACTACGAGCAGTACTTC. Translated, it gives CASSIGGGNYEQYF. The full variable domain, completed using reference TRBV19 and TRBJ2-7, is DGGITQSPKYLFRKEGQNVTLSCEQNLNHDAMYWYRQDPGQGLRLIYYSQIVNDFQKGDIAEGYSVSREKKESFPLTVTSAQKNPTAFYLCASSIGGGNYEQYFGPGTRLTVT.